Listed below are T cell receptor beta chains from one sample, sequenced in a study of response to subunit inactivated influenza vaccine. TCRdb reprocessed the RT-PCR reads via MiXCR and lists one record per CDR3 protein. The repertoire holds some 300,000 distinct CDR3 sequences, around 20% seen once, with 10% in the top ten. The material sequenced was PBMCs from blood, taken less than 22 months after vaccination. Receptor source: a man between 45 and 75 years old who received an inactivated influenza vaccine. The CDR3 runs from the conserved cysteine through the conserved F or W.

v_call	j_call	cdr3_length	cdr3_aa
TRBV2	TRBJ2-4	11	CASTEGNIQYF
TRBV4-3	TRBJ2-7	16	CASSRNTWDYTYEQYF
TRBV20-1	TRBJ2-2	15	CSARDPSGNTGELFF
TRBV6-2/TRBV6-3	TRBJ2-7	13	CASSLAGTYEQYF
TRBV5-1	TRBJ2-3	14	CASSRGGTTDTQYF
TRBV18	TRBJ2-1	16	CASSPGLAASYNEQFF
TRBV14	TRBJ1-2	15	CASSQESVLRYGYTF
TRBV20-1	TRBJ1-1	15	CSAAPGQGLNAEAFF
TRBV20-1	TRBJ1-3	15	CSARDGRSSGNTIYF
TRBV5-1	TRBJ2-1	16	CASSLPGISSYNEQFF
TRBV4-2	TRBJ2-5	14	CASSSSGLKETQYF
TRBV11-2	TRBJ2-2	17	CASSPHRAESNTGELFF
TRBV7-2	TRBJ1-1	15	CASSRETVSNTEAFF
TRBV11-2	TRBJ1-2	15	CASSPDRSLRSGYTF
TRBV28	TRBJ1-4	15	CASSSQGRANEKLFF
TRBV20-1	TRBJ1-4	14	CSARRQGVNEKLFF
TRBV2	TRBJ2-1	13	CASIEFLDNEQFF
TRBV5-6	TRBJ2-1	16	CASSNPGLAGDNEQFF
TRBV10-2	TRBJ2-1	13	CASKKREGHEQFF
TRBV7-6	TRBJ2-2	16	CASSLEGTVSTGELFF
TRBV3-1	TRBJ1-4	15	CASSQETGLGEKLFF
TRBV7-8	TRBJ1-5	15	CASSPVGQGGQPQHF
TRBV6-2/TRBV6-3	TRBJ2-7	15	CASRKPAGTGGKQYF
TRBV6-1	TRBJ1-5	12	CASSEVGDWEHF
TRBV20-1	TRBJ2-2	14	CSANRGRVTGELFF
TRBV28	TRBJ2-1	14	CASSSPLWGSEQFF
TRBV20-1	TRBJ1-5	12	CSARQGQQPQHF
TRBV6-2/TRBV6-3	TRBJ2-1	14	CASSWTHDYNEQFF
TRBV4-3	TRBJ1-2	14	CASSQEPWGYGYTF